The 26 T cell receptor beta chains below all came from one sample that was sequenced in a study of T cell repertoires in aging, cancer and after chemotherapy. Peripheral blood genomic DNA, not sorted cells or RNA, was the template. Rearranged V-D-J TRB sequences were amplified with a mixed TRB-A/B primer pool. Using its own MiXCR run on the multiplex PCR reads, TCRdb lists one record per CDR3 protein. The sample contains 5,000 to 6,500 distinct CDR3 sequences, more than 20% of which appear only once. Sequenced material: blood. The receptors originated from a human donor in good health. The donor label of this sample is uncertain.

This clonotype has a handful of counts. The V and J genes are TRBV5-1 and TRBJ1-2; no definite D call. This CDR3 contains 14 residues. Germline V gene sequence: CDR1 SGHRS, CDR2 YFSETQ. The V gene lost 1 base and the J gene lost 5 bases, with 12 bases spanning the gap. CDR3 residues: CASSLFGSLYGYTF. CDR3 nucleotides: TGCGCCAGCAGCTTGTTCGGCAGTCTTTATGGCTACACCTTC.

CDR3 residues: CSARDSGTGGGETQYF. The DNA for the CDR3 is TGCAGTGCTAGAGATTCCGGGACAGGGGGGGGAGAGACCCAGTACTTC. The rearrangement uses TRBV20-1 and TRBJ2-5; 11 bases are a match to TRBD1. Germline V gives CDR1 DFQATT, CDR2 SNEGSKA (reference sequence). V shed 0 bases, J shed 4 bases, and the junction held 7 bases outside the gene matches. The CDR3 is 16 amino acids.

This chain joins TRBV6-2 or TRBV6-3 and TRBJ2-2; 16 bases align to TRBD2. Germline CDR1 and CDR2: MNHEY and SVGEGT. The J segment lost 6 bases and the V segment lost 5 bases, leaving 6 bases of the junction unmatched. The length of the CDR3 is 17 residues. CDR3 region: CASSQGLAGGPSGELFF. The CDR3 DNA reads TGTGCCAGCAGTCAGGGACTAGCGGGGGGGCCATCCGGGGAGCTGTTTTTT.

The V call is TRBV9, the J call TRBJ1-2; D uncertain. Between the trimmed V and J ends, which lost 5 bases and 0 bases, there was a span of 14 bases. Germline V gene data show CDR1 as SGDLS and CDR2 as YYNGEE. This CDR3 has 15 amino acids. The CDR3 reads CASSQTSYTNYGYTF. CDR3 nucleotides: TGTGCCAGCAGTCAGACCTCATATACTAACTATGGCTACACCTTC. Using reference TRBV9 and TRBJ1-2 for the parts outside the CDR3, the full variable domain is DSGVTQTPKHLITATGQRVTLRCSPRSGDLSVYWYQQSLDQGLQFLIQYYNGEERAKGNILERFSAQQFPDLHSELNLSSLELGDSALYFCASSQTSYTNYGYTFGSGTRLTVV.

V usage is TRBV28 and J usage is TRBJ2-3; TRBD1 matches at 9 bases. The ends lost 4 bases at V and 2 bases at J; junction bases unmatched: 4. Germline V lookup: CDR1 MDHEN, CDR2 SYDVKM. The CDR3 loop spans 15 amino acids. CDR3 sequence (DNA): TGTGCCAGCAGTTCCGGGGACAGGGCCACAGATACGCAGTATTTT. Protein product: CASSSGDRATDTQYF.

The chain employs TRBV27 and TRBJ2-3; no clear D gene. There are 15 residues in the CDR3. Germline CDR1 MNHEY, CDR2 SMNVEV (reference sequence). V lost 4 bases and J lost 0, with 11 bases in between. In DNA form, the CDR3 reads TGTGCCAGCAGTTCTACCATACACAGCACAGATACGCAGTATTTT. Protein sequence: CASSSTIHSTDTQYF.

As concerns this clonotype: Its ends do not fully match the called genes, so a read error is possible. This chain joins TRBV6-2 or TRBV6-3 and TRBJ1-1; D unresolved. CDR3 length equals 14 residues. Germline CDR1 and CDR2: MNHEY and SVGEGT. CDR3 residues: CASRLRGWNAEAFF. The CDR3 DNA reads TGTGCCAGCAGATTACGCGGATGGAACGCTGAAGCTTTCTTT.

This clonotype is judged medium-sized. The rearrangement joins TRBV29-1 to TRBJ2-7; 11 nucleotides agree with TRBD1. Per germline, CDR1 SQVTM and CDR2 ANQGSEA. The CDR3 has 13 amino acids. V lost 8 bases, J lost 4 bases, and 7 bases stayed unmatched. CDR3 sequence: CSIGGTGGYEQYF. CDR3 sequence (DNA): TGCAGCATCGGGGGGACAGGGGGATACGAGCAGTACTTC.

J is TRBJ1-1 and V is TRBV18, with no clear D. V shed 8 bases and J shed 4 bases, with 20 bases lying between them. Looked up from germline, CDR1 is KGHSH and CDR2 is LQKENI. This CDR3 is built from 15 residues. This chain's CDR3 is CASPPPLGSLTEAFF. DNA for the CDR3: TGTGCCAGCCCCCCCCCCCTAGGGTCGCTCACTGAAGCTTTCTTT.

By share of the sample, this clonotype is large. The CDR3 region has the DNA TGCAGCGTCGCCTACCTCGCGAACACCGGGGAGCTGTTTTTT. Translation gives CSVAYLANTGELFF. V and J are TRBV29-1 and TRBJ2-2, with D hard to call. Per the germline V gene, CDR1 is SQVTM and CDR2 is ANQGSEA. The CDR3 covers 14 residues. Trimming cost V 6 bases and J 0 bases, with 11 bases left between them.

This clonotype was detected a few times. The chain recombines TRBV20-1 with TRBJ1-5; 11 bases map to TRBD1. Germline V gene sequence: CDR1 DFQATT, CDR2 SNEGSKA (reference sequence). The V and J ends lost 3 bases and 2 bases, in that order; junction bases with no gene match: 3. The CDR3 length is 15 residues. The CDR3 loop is CSASGQGARNQPQHF. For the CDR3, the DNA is TGCAGTGCTAGTGGACAGGGGGCCCGCAATCAGCCCCAGCATTTT.

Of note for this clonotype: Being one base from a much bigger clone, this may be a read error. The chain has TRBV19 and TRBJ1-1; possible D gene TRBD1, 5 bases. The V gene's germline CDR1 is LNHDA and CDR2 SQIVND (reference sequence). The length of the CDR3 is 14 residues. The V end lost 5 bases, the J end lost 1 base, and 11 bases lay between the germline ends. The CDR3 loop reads CASSWGQGNTEAFF. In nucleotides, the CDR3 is TGTGCCAGTAGTTGGGGTCAGGGGAACACTGAAGCTTTCTTT.

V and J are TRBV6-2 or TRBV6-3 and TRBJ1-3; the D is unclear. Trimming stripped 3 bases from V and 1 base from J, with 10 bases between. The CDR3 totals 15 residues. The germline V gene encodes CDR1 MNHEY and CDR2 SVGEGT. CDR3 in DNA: TGTGCCAGCAGTTATCCGAAACTTTCTGGAAACACCATATATTTT. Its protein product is CASSYPKLSGNTIYF.

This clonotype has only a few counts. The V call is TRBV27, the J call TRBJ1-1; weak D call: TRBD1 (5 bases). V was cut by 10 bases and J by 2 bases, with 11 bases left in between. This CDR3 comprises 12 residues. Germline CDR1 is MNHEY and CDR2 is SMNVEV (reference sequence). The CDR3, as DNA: TGTGCCACCAGGGCAGGAAACACTGAAGCTTTCTTT. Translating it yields CATRAGNTEAFF.

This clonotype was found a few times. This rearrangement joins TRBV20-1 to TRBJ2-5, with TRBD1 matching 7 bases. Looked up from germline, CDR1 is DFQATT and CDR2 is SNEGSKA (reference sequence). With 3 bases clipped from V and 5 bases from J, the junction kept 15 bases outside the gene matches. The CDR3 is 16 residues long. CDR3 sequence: CSASPLEGANGETQYF. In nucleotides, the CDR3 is TGCAGTGCTAGTCCCCTCGAGGGGGCTAATGGGGAGACCCAGTACTTC.

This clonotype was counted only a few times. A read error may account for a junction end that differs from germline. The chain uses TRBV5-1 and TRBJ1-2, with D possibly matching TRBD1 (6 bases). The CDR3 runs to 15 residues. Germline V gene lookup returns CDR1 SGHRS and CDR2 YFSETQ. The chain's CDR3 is CASSIGGGTNYGYTF. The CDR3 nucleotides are TGTGCCAGCAGCATTGGGGGGGGCACTAACTATGGCTACACCTTC.

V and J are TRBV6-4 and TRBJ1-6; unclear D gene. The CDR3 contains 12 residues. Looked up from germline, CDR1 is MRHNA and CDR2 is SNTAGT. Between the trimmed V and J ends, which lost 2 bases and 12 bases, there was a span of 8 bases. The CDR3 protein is CASSDGRGPLHF. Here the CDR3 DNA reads TGTGCCAGCAGTGACGGGCGAGGACCCCTCCACTTT.

In DNA form, the CDR3 reads TGCAGTGCTAGTACAGGGGTAAGCCAGCCCCAGCATTTT. Translated, it gives CSASTGVSQPQHF. The rearrangement uses TRBV20-1 and TRBJ1-5, with TRBD1 matching 7 bases. CDR3 length: 13 residues. The germline V gene encodes CDR1 DFQATT and CDR2 SNEGSKA (reference sequence). Losses at the gene ends were 3 bases for V and 7 bases for J; bases not matched to a gene: 6.

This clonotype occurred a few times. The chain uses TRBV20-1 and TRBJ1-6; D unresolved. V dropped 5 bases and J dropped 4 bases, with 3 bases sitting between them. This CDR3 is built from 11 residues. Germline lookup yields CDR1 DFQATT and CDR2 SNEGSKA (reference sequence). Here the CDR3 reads CSAGYNSPLHF. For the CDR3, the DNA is TGCAGTGCTGGATATAATTCACCCCTCCACTTT.

The CDR3 is CSARELTEAFF. The CDR3 region has the DNA TGCAGTGCCCGGGAACTCACTGAAGCTTTCTTT. This chain uses TRBV20-1 with TRBJ1-1; D is unclear. Deletions cut 6 bases from V and 4 bases from J, with 9 bases between. CDR3 size: 11 residues. Looked up from germline, CDR1 is DFQATT and CDR2 is SNEGSKA (reference sequence).

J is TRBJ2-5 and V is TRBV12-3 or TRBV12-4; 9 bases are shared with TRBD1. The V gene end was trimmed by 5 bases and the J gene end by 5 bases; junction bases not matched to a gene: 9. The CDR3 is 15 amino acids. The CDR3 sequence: CASSVAGTGWETQYF. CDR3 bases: TGTGCCAGCAGTGTCGCCGGGACAGGGTGGGAGACCCAGTACTTC.

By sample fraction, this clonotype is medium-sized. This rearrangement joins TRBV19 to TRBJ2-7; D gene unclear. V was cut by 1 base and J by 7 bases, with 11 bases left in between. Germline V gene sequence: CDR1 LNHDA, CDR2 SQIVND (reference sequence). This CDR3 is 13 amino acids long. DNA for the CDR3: TGTGCCAGTAGTATAGGGGGTCTTCGGGAGCAGTACTTC. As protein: CASSIGGLREQYF.

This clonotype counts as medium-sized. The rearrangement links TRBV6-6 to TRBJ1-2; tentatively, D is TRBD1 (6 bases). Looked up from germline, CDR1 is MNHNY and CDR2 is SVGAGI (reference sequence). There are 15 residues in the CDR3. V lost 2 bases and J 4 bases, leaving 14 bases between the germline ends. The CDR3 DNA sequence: TGTGCCAGCAGTTACAGCGGGACAAAACCCTATGGCTACACCTTC. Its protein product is CASSYSGTKPYGYTF.

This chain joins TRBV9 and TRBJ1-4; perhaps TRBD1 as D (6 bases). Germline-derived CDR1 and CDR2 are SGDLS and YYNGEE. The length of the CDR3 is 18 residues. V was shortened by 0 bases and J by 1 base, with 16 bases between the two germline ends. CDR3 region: CASSVGERGWGTNEKLFF. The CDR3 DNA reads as TGTGCCAGCAGCGTAGGAGAAAGGGGGTGGGGAACTAATGAAAAACTGTTTTTT.

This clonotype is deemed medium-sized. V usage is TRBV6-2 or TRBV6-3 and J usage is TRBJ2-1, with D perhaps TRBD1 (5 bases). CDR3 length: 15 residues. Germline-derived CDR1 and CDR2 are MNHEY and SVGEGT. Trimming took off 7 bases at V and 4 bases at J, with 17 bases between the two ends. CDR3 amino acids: CASNQGIPHYNEQFF. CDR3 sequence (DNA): TGTGCCAGCAACCAGGGTATCCCACATTACAATGAGCAGTTCTTC.

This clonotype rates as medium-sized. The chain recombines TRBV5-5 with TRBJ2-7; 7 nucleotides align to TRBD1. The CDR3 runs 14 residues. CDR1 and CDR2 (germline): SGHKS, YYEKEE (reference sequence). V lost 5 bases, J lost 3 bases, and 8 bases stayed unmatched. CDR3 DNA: TGTGCCAGCAGACAACCGGGACAGAACTACGAGCAGTACTTC. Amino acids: CASRQPGQNYEQYF.